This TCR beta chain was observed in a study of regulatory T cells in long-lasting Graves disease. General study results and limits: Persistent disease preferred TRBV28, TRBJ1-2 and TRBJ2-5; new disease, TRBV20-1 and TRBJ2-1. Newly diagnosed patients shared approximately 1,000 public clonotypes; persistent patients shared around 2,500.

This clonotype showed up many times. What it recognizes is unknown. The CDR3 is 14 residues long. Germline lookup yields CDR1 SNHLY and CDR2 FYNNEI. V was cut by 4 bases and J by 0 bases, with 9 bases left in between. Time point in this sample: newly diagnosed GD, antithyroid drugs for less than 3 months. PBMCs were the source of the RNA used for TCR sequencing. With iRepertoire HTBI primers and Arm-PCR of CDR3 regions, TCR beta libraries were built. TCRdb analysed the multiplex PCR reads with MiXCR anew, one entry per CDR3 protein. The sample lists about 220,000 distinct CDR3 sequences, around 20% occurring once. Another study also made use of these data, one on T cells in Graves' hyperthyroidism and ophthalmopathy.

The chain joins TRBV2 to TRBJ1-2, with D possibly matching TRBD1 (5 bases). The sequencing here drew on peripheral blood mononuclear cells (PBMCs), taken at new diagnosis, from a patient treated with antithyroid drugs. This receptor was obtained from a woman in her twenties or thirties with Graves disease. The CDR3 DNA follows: TGTGCCAGCAGTGTAGGGACGGCTAACTATGGCTACACCTTC. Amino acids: CASSVGTANYGYTF.